One sample yielded the 20 T cell receptor beta chains listed below, sequenced in a study of blood T cell repertoires in COVID-19. The data were produced by immunoSEQ multiplex PCR, yet TCRdb's version contains in-frame clones alone and is incomplete. Among more than 200,000 clones listed, 80% to 90% were seen once. The sample comprised peripheral blood. The source of these receptors is a man aged 45-65 years with COVID-19, enrolled during active disease.

The chain is built from TRBV9 and TRBJ1-4; 7 bases map to TRBD1. The germline V gene has CDR1 SGDLS and CDR2 YYNGEE. The CDR3 length is 15 residues. The V and J ends lost 4 bases and 7 bases, in that order; junction bases with no gene match: 10. The DNA for the CDR3 is TGTGCCAGCAGCACAACGACAGGGCGAAGTGAAAAACTGTTTTTT. Protein product: CASSTTTGRSEKLFF.

The chain is built from TRBV5-4 and TRBJ2-1; D not certain. The CDR3 is 14 residues long. Trimming removed 0 bases from V and 2 bases from J, with 6 bases in between. Germline values: CDR1 SGHNT, CDR2 YYREEE (reference sequence). CDR3: CASSLVEAYNEQFF. CDR3 DNA sequence: TGTGCCAGCAGCTTGGTTGAGGCCTACAATGAGCAGTTCTTC. The full variable domain, completed using reference TRBV5-4 and TRBJ2-1, is ETGVTQSPTHLIKTRGQQVTLRCSSQSGHNTVSWYQQALGQGPQFIFQYYREEENGRGNFPPRFSGLQFPNYSSELNVNALELDDSALYLCASSLVEAYNEQFFGPGTRLTVL.

The chain employs TRBV7-9 and TRBJ1-1; no firm D call. CDR1 and CDR2 from the germline V gene are SEHNR and FQNEAQ (reference sequence). V dropped 5 bases and J dropped 0 bases, with 13 bases sitting between them. The CDR3 loop spans 15 amino acids. CDR3 coding DNA: TGTGCCAGCAGCCCTCCGAAAGGAGTGAACACTGAAGCTTTCTTT. Amino acids: CASSPPKGVNTEAFF.

V and J are TRBV30 and TRBJ1-6; TRBD1 might be the D (5 bases). The V end was cut by 1 base, the J end by 7 bases, with 11 bases between. This CDR3 spans 14 amino acids. Germline lookup yields CDR1 GTSNPN and CDR2 SVGIG (reference sequence). CDR3 in DNA: TGTGCCTGGAGTGGGGGCAGGGCAAATTCACCCCTCCACTTT. It translates to CAWSGGRANSPLHF. The full variable domain, in which reference TRBV30 and TRBJ1-6 provide the parts outside the CDR3, is SQTIHQWPATLVQPVGSPLSLECTVEGTSNPNLYWYRQAAGRGLQLLFYSVGIGQISSEVPQNLSASRPQDRQFILSSKKLLLSDSGFYLCAWSGGRANSPLHFGNGTRLTVT.

The rearrangement links TRBV5-1 to TRBJ2-2; 9 bases match TRBD2. V shed 4 bases, J shed 2 bases, and the junction held 6 bases outside the gene matches. The germline gives CDR1 SGHRS, CDR2 YFSETQ. This CDR3 comprises 16 residues. CDR3 DNA: TGCGCCAGCAGCCGGGCTAGCGGGGCCAACACCGGGGAGCTGTTTTTT. It is translated as CASSRASGANTGELFF.

V gene TRBV19 combines with J gene TRBJ1-3, with 10 bases aligning to TRBD1. V lost 4 bases to trimming and J lost 0 bases; unmatched junction nucleotides: 3. Germline V gene sequence: CDR1 LNHDA, CDR2 SQIVND (reference sequence). This CDR3 is 16 amino acids long. CDR3 DNA sequence: TGTGCCAGTAGTACACGGACAGGGGGCTCTGGAAACACCATATATTTT. Translation: CASSTRTGGSGNTIYF.

This clone has more than one count but fewer than ten. V usage is TRBV28 and J usage is TRBJ1-4, with D perhaps matching TRBD1 (5 bases). V lost 6 bases, J lost 8 bases, and 25 bases lay in between. Germline assignment: CDR1 MDHEN and CDR2 SYDVKM. The CDR3 sequence is 17 residues long. CDR3 loop: CASRSTHAGTLGEKLFF. CDR3 bases: TGTGCCAGCAGGAGCACCCACGCCGGGACTCTTGGGGAAAAACTGTTTTTT.

The rearrangement joins TRBV7-3 to TRBJ1-4, with TRBD1 matching 7 bases. Germline V gene lookup returns CDR1 SGHTA and CDR2 FQGTGA. Trimming took 3 bases from V and 8 from J; bases not matched to a gene: 9. The CDR3 is made up of 15 amino acids. In nucleotides, the CDR3 is TGTGCCAGCAGCTTTAGAGACAGGGCTTTCGAAAAACTGTTTTTT. Translated, it gives CASSFRDRAFEKLFF.

The chain has TRBV7-3 and TRBJ2-1, with a weak D call TRBD2 (5 bases). V lost 2 bases and J lost 4, with 15 bases in between. The germline V gene has CDR1 SGHTA and CDR2 FQGTGA. The CDR3 is 16 amino acids. CDR3 sequence: CASSLLSGFPYNEQFF. In DNA form, the CDR3 reads TGTGCCAGCAGCTTATTATCGGGGTTCCCGTACAATGAGCAGTTCTTC.

The CDR3: CASSLGNQETQYF. The CDR3 DNA reads as TGTGCCAGCAGCTTGGGCAACCAAGAGACCCAGTACTTC. The V call is TRBV7-3, the J call TRBJ2-5; D not resolved. Per germline, CDR1 SGHTA and CDR2 FQGTGA. The CDR3 is made up of 13 amino acids. The ends were cut back, 3 bases at V and 0 bases at J, with 5 bases in the middle.

This chain links TRBV6-5 with TRBJ2-7; D perhaps matches TRBD2 (6 bases). CDR1 MNHEY and CDR2 SVGAGI come from the germline V gene. The CDR3 consists of 14 residues. The V end was cut by 4 bases, the J end by 2 bases, with 12 bases between. For the CDR3, the DNA is TGTGCCAGCAGTTCCGGGACTTCTACCTACGAGCAGTACTTC. It is translated as CASSSGTSTYEQYF.

This rearrangement joins TRBV5-1 to TRBJ1-2; a possible D gene is TRBD1 (6 bases). This CDR3 comprises 16 residues. Germline-derived CDR1 and CDR2 are SGHRS and YFSETQ. Trimming took 4 bases from V and 6 from J, leaving 22 bases between them. The CDR3: CASSTQPGQAGDGYTF. CDR3 in DNA: TGCGCCAGCAGCACCCAACCGGGACAAGCAGGCGATGGCTACACCTTC.

The chain links TRBV10-3 to TRBJ2-1, with 12 bases lining up with TRBD2. V shed 6 bases and J 4 bases; nucleotides not matched to a gene: 4. Germline V gene lookup returns CDR1 ENHRY and CDR2 SYGVKD. CDR3 length: 15 residues. The DNA for the CDR3 is TGTGCCATCAGCCGGACTAGCGGGACGTACAATGAGCAGTTCTTC. Translation gives CAISRTSGTYNEQFF.

This chain links TRBV9 with TRBJ2-3; a weak D match, TRBD2 (6 bases). The CDR3 contains 16 residues. The ends were cut back, 0 bases at V and 3 bases at J, with 14 bases in the middle. Germline V lookup: CDR1 SGDLS, CDR2 YYNGEE. CDR3 in DNA: TGTGCCAGCAGCGTAGTCCCGAGGGCGGGGACAGATACGCAGTATTTT. It specifies CASSVVPRAGTDTQYF.

This clone was seen a single time. The rearrangement uses TRBV4-1 and TRBJ1-1; D might be TRBD1 (6 bases). Germline assignment: CDR1 MGHRA and CDR2 YSYEKL. The CDR3 has 16 residues. The V and J ends lost 4 bases and 7 bases respectively, with 22 bases between them. CDR3 sequence: CASSPIPDRPHVEAFF. DNA for the CDR3: TGCGCCAGCAGCCCCATTCCCGACAGGCCCCATGTTGAAGCTTTCTTT.

The J gene is TRBJ2-5, the V gene TRBV2, with TRBD1 matching 7 bases. V was clipped by 7 bases and J by 1 base; unmatched bases: 12. The CDR3 is 16 residues long. Germline assignment: CDR1 SNHLY and CDR2 FYNNEI. The CDR3 DNA reads TGTGCCAGCATGACCGACAGGGTAGGAGTCCAAGAGACCCAGTACTTC. Its protein product is CASMTDRVGVQETQYF.

DNA of the CDR3: TGTGCCAGCAGTCTAGGACAGGGGACAATGAACACTGAAGCTTTCTTT. As protein: CASSLGQGTMNTEAFF. This chain joins TRBV27 and TRBJ1-1; 9 positions agree with TRBD1. J gave up 0 bases and V 5 bases, and 7 bases lay outside the gene matches. Germline CDR1 and CDR2: MNHEY and SMNVEV (reference sequence). The CDR3 sequence is 16 residues long.

The rearrangement joins TRBV4-3 to TRBJ1-2, with D possibly TRBD1 on 5 matching bases. The V gene's germline CDR1 is LGHNA and CDR2 YSLEER. The V end was cut by 0 bases, the J end by 7 bases, with 15 bases between. There are 15 residues in the CDR3. CDR3 in amino acids: CASSQDFGGTGGYTF. Here the CDR3 DNA reads TGCGCCAGCAGCCAAGATTTCGGGGGGACGGGTGGCTACACCTTC.

The chain uses TRBV18 and TRBJ2-2; tentative D call: TRBD2 (6 bases). CDR1 KGHSH and CDR2 LQKENI come from the germline V gene. Trimming cost V 3 bases and J 1 base, with 15 bases left between them. The length of the CDR3 is 17 residues. CDR3 protein: CASSPESGPWNTGELFF. The CDR3 bases are TGTGCCAGCTCACCTGAAAGCGGGCCCTGGAACACCGGGGAGCTGTTTTTT.

The chain combines TRBV6-5 with TRBJ1-2; D might be TRBD1 (6 bases). The CDR3 sequence is 14 residues long. Trimming left V 5 bases short and J 4 bases short, with 14 bases between. The germline V gene encodes CDR1 MNHEY and CDR2 SVGAGI. The CDR3, as DNA: TGTGCCAGCAGTACTCGGGGAGGGGGCTATGGCTACACCTTC. Protein sequence: CASSTRGGGYGYTF.